The clone carrying this T cell receptor beta chain occurred once. Its antigen remains unidentified. Assay: immunoSEQ multiplex PCR; the TCRdb copy retains only in-frame clones and omits some. Here the sample spans tens of thousands of clones, 85% being singletons. This entry is derived from a study of glioma-infiltrating T cells after dendritic cell vaccination. Study-wide background: Dendritic cell vaccine was injected intradermally three times, biweekly. Study observations and caveats: Patients with more pretreatment TILs had longer time to progression and survival.

The time point: after dendritic cell vaccination, including at tumor progression/relapse. Patients had residual fresh-frozen tumor tissue and more than two years of survival data. CDR3 size: 12 residues. Germline-derived CDR1 and CDR2 are MDHEN and SYDVKM. V was clipped by 8 bases and J by 3 bases, with 10 bases between them. The chain carries TRBV28 and TRBJ2-5; D not certain. The origin of this receptor is a human donor with glioblastoma. The material was blood, obtained after dendritic cell vaccination. The CDR3 here is CASDAGEETQYF. CDR3 nucleotide sequence: TGTGCCAGCGATGCCGGAGAAGAGACCCAGTACTTC.